This T cell receptor (beta chain) was identified during a study of shared clonotypes between healthy human individuals. Study-level results: Represented diversity, genetic and exposure-history alike, was limited by few donors.

Some clones are missing from TCRdb's copy, which holds only in-frame ones; the method was immunoSEQ multiplex PCR. The table lists about 2 million clones, approximately 94% of them singletons. Selected positively for CCR7 and CD45RO-negative, naive CD8 cells excluded terminally differentiated effector memory CD45RA+ cells. Germline V lookup: CDR1 MNHNY, CDR2 SVGAGI (reference sequence). V gave up 2 bases and J gave up 7 bases, with 6 bases separating them. The CDR3 is made up of 13 amino acids. Note on this clone: Its antigen is undetermined.

The sample comprised naive CD8+ T cells sorted from blood. The rearrangement links TRBV6-6 to TRBJ1-6; TRBD1 is a possible D gene (6 bases). The TCR originated in a man between 18 and 35 years old in good health. DNA of the CDR3: TGTGCCAGCAGTTACGGACAGAATTCACCCCTCCACTTT. Protein sequence: CASSYGQNSPLHF.